Shown below are 19 T cell receptor beta chains from a single sample sequenced in a study of control samples from healthy donors and cancer patients. Produced via immunoSEQ multiplex PCR; TCRdb's table is partial and in-frame only. The sample lists about 130,000 clones, 92% seen once, with around 2.1% in the top ten. The sample consisted of blood. The source of these receptors is a woman aged 50 to 60 in good health.

The CDR3 is CASSPRDRGGNTIYF. The CDR3 nucleotides read TGTGCCAGCAGCCCCCGGGACAGGGGTGGAAACACCATATATTTT. V is TRBV3-1 (or the pseudogene TRBV3-2) and J is TRBJ1-3, with 10 positions matching TRBD1. The length of the CDR3 is 15 residues. The V and J ends lost 4 bases and 3 bases, in that order; junction bases with no gene match: 3. CDR1 is LGHDT and CDR2 is YNNKEL in the germline V gene (reference sequence).

This chain uses TRBV6-6 with TRBJ2-2; 9 nucleotides line up with TRBD2. V lost 5 bases, J lost 8 bases, and 3 bases stayed unmatched. The V gene's germline CDR1 is MNHNY and CDR2 SVGAGI (reference sequence). This CDR3 has 13 amino acids. Here the CDR3 DNA reads TGTGCCAGCAGTGTCAGCGGGAGGGGGGAGCTGTTTTTT. It specifies CASSVSGRGELFF.

The CDR3 coding sequence is TGCAGCGTTGTAAATTGGGTCAATGAGCAGTTCTTC. The encoded protein is CSVVNWVNEQFF. V usage is TRBV29-1 and J usage is TRBJ2-1, with D unresolved. The CDR3 sequence is 12 residues long. The germline V gene encodes CDR1 SQVTM and CDR2 ANQGSEA. V was cut by 4 bases and J by 6 bases, with 10 bases left in between.

The chain joins TRBV6-5 to TRBJ1-3; D is undetermined. V dropped 7 bases and J dropped 0 bases, with 4 bases sitting between them. CDR3 length: 12 residues. Germline V lookup: CDR1 MNHEY, CDR2 SVGAGI. CDR3 sequence (DNA): TGTGCCAGCACCAGCTCTGGAAACACCATATATTTT. Translating gives CASTSSGNTIYF.

This clone was seen once. The chain has TRBV28 and TRBJ2-1; 7 positions agree with TRBD2. Germline V CDR1 and CDR2: MDHEN, SYDVKM. The CDR3 is 17 amino acids. The trim removed 5 bases at V and 4 bases at J, leaving 14 bases unmatched. The CDR3 region has the DNA TGTGCCAGCAGTGCCCCCCGCGGACTAGTACAATACAATGAGCAGTTCTTC. Translated, it gives CASSAPRGLVQYNEQFF. The full variable domain, its missing parts supplied by reference TRBV28 and TRBJ2-1, is DVKVTQSSRYLVKRTGEKVFLECVQDMDHENMFWYRQDPGLGLRLIYFSYDVKMKEKGDIPEGYSVSREKKERFSLILESASTNQTSMYLCASSAPRGLVQYNEQFFGPGTRLTVL.

The chain couples TRBV6-5 to TRBJ1-3; D not certain. There are 15 residues in the CDR3. The germline V and J ends were trimmed by 5 bases and 0 bases, with 11 bases remaining between them. CDR1 and CDR2 from the germline V gene are MNHEY and SVGAGI. The CDR3 DNA is TGTGCCAGCAGTCTTGGACGAGACTCTGGAAACACCATATATTTT. Its protein is CASSLGRDSGNTIYF.

The CDR3 region has the DNA TGTGCCAGCAGTGGGGACAGGGGCGGCTACACCTTC. As protein: CASSGDRGGYTF. The chain links TRBV6-4 to TRBJ1-2; TRBD1 aligns across 10 bases. This CDR3 is built from 12 residues. Germline-derived CDR1 and CDR2 are MRHNA and SNTAGT. V trimming: 4 bases; J trimming: 8 bases; junction bases outside the gene matches: 1.

The V and J genes are TRBV29-1 and TRBJ1-2; 10 bases agree with TRBD1. There are 14 residues in the CDR3. Germline CDR1 is SQVTM and CDR2 is ANQGSEA. After removal of 4 bases from V and 5 bases from J, the junction contained 7 bases not matched to a gene. The CDR3 DNA reads as TGCAGCGTTGCAGGACAGGGGGGGTCATATGGCTACACCTTC. As protein: CSVAGQGGSYGYTF.

The gene calls are TRBV7-2 and TRBJ1-6, with a possible D match to TRBD1 (6 bases). Germline CDR1 reads SGHTA; CDR2 reads FQGNSA. This CDR3 is 17 amino acids long. V gave up 5 bases and J gave up 5 bases, with 19 bases separating them. The CDR3 nucleotides are TGTGCCAGCAGCCCGACTTCTTGGGGACACAATAATTCACCCCTCCACTTT. This codes for CASSPTSWGHNNSPLHF.

The chain couples TRBV2 to TRBJ1-1; no reliable D call. The CDR3 totals 13 residues. V lost 4 bases, J lost 1 base, and 7 bases lay in between. CDR1 is SNHLY, CDR2 FYNNEI, per germline. CDR3 DNA sequence: TGTGCCAGCAGTGTGCGCGAGAACACTGAAGCTTTCTTT. Amino acids: CASSVRENTEAFF.

The genes are TRBV7-2 and TRBJ1-5, with 9 bases that match TRBD1. J was trimmed by 7 bases and V by 5 bases; bases with no gene match: 6. The germline gives CDR1 SGHTA, CDR2 FQGNSA. The CDR3 totals 14 residues. The CDR3 reads CASSITGGGQPQHF. CDR3 bases: TGTGCCAGCAGCATAACAGGGGGCGGACAGCCCCAGCATTTT.

The chain recombines TRBV7-6 with TRBJ2-2, with a tentative D call TRBD1 (6 bases). Per the germline V gene, CDR1 is SGHVS and CDR2 is FNYEAQ. V was shortened by 5 bases and J by 1 base, with 14 bases between the two germline ends. The CDR3 contains 16 residues. As DNA, the CDR3 is TGTGCCAGCAGCGTCCGGCCGGGACAGAACACCGGGGAGCTGTTTTTT. Translated, it gives CASSVRPGQNTGELFF.

The chain is built from TRBV6-6 and TRBJ1-2; D gene unclear. V was cut by 6 bases and J by 2 bases, with 10 bases left in between. Germline CDR1 is MNHNY and CDR2 is SVGAGI (reference sequence). CDR3 length: 13 amino acids. CDR3 DNA: TGTGCCAGCAGCTGGGCCCAGAACTATGGCTACACCTTC. Its protein is CASSWAQNYGYTF.

This chain joins TRBV28 and TRBJ2-1; 8 bases fit TRBD2. CDR3 length: 14 amino acids. Germline loops: CDR1 MDHEN, CDR2 SYDVKM. The trim removed 3 bases at V and 10 bases at J, leaving 8 bases unmatched. The CDR3 bases are TGTGCCAGCAGTTTGGCGCCCACGGGGGGGGAGCAGTTCTTC. Its translation is CASSLAPTGGEQFF. Full variable domain (missing parts from reference TRBV28 and TRBJ2-1): DVKVTQSSRYLVKRTGEKVFLECVQDMDHENMFWYRQDPGLGLRLIYFSYDVKMKEKGDIPEGYSVSREKKERFSLILESASTNQTSMYLCASSLAPTGGEQFFGPGTRLTVL.

V usage is TRBV9 and J usage is TRBJ2-1; 10 nucleotides match TRBD1. Germline values: CDR1 SGDLS, CDR2 YYNGEE. There are 20 residues in the CDR3. The trim removed 3 bases at V and 3 bases at J, leaving 18 bases unmatched. The CDR3 loop is CASSAYPGTGARSGYNEQFF. CDR3 DNA: TGTGCCAGCAGCGCCTACCCTGGGACAGGGGCCCGGTCAGGCTACAATGAGCAGTTCTTC.

The CDR3 DNA sequence: TGCAGCGACCCCGGGACAGGGTACAATGAGCAGTTCTTC. Amino acid sequence: CSDPGTGYNEQFF. V and J are TRBV29-1 and TRBJ2-1; the match to TRBD1 covers 9 bases. V lost 7 bases and J lost 4; bases outside the gene matches: 5. This CDR3 spans 13 amino acids. Germline V lookup: CDR1 SQVTM, CDR2 ANQGSEA.

This rearrangement joins TRBV19 to TRBJ1-5, with D maybe TRBD1 (6 bases). CDR1 is LNHDA, CDR2 SQIVND, per germline (reference sequence). V was cut by 1 base and J by 4 bases, with 14 bases left in between. The CDR3 runs to 16 residues. The CDR3 spells CASSIVRQVGNQPQHF. The CDR3 nucleotides read TGTGCCAGTAGTATAGTTAGACAGGTGGGAAATCAGCCCCAGCATTTT.

The gene calls are TRBV30 and TRBJ1-2; TRBD1 matches at 8 bases. V gave up 1 base and J gave up 4 bases; unmatched junction bases: 11. CDR3 length: 16 amino acids. The germline V gene encodes CDR1 GTSNPN and CDR2 SVGIG (reference sequence). CDR3 coding DNA: TGTGCCTGGAGTGATACCCAGGACAGGGACATCTATGGCTACACCTTC. Translation: CAWSDTQDRDIYGYTF.

The chain is built from TRBV11-2 and TRBJ1-2, with D possibly TRBD1 on 6 matching bases. With 5 bases removed from V and 6 bases from J, the gap between germline ends came to 16 bases. Germline CDR1 SGHAT, CDR2 FQNNGV. This CDR3 is built from 14 residues. CDR3 amino acids: CASSRVGATHGYTF. The CDR3 DNA sequence: TGTGCCAGCAGCCGCGTGGGGGCGACACATGGCTACACCTTC.